The clone carrying this T cell receptor (beta chain) has only a few counts. Its target is unknown. Described time point: persistent/refractory GD, antithyroid drugs over 5 years with positive TRAb. The authors made the TCR library using RNA they extracted from PBMCs. The sample originates from a study of regulatory T cells in long-lasting Graves disease. Study results and limitations: Relative to new patients (roughly 980), persistent patients exhibited greater sharing of public clonotypes (around 3,000).

CDR3-region Arm-PCR and iRepertoire HTBI primers produced the TCR beta libraries. TCRdb reprocessed the multiplex PCR reads with MiXCR, giving one entry per CDR3 protein. The sample carries 430,000 or so distinct CDR3 sequences, 21% recorded once. The germline CDR1 and CDR2 sequences are GTSNPN and SVGIG (reference sequence). The V end was cut by 0 bases, the J end by 6 bases, with 8 bases between. This CDR3 has 13 residues. The V call is TRBV30, the J call TRBJ1-4; D unclear. This specimen consisted of peripheral blood mononuclear cells (PBMCs), obtained when the disease was refractory, from a patient treated with antithyroid drugs. The clonotype was recovered from a female donor with Graves disease. In nucleotides, the CDR3 is TGTGCCTGGAGTGTATGGGAAGATGAAAAACTGTTTTTT. Protein product: CAWSVWEDEKLFF.